This T cell receptor (beta chain) was found in a study of CD8 T cells in Susac syndrome. Looked up from germline, CDR1 is MGHRA and CDR2 is YSYEKL. The CDR3 loop spans 15 amino acids. The V and J ends lost 4 bases and 0 bases respectively, with 12 bases between them. Reverse transcription of roughly 0.5 to 1 ug RNA used random hexamers. TCRdb re-derived calls from the immunoSEQ multiplex PCR reads in MiXCR, one entry per CDR3 protein. Counted here are about 440,000 distinct CDR3 sequences, approximately 85% occurring once; the ten biggest clones make up approximately 0.11%. Blood CD8+ and CD4+ T cells underwent high-throughput TCR beta sequencing. This clonotype was detected only once.

Sequenced: CD8+ T cells from PBMCs. The chain couples TRBV4-1 to TRBJ1-1, with D perhaps matching TRBD1 (6 bases). The clonotype originates from a human donor with multiple sclerosis. In DNA form, the CDR3 reads TGCGCCAGCAGCCGGGCACAGGGCATGAACACTGAAGCTTTCTTT. Protein product: CASSRAQGMNTEAFF.